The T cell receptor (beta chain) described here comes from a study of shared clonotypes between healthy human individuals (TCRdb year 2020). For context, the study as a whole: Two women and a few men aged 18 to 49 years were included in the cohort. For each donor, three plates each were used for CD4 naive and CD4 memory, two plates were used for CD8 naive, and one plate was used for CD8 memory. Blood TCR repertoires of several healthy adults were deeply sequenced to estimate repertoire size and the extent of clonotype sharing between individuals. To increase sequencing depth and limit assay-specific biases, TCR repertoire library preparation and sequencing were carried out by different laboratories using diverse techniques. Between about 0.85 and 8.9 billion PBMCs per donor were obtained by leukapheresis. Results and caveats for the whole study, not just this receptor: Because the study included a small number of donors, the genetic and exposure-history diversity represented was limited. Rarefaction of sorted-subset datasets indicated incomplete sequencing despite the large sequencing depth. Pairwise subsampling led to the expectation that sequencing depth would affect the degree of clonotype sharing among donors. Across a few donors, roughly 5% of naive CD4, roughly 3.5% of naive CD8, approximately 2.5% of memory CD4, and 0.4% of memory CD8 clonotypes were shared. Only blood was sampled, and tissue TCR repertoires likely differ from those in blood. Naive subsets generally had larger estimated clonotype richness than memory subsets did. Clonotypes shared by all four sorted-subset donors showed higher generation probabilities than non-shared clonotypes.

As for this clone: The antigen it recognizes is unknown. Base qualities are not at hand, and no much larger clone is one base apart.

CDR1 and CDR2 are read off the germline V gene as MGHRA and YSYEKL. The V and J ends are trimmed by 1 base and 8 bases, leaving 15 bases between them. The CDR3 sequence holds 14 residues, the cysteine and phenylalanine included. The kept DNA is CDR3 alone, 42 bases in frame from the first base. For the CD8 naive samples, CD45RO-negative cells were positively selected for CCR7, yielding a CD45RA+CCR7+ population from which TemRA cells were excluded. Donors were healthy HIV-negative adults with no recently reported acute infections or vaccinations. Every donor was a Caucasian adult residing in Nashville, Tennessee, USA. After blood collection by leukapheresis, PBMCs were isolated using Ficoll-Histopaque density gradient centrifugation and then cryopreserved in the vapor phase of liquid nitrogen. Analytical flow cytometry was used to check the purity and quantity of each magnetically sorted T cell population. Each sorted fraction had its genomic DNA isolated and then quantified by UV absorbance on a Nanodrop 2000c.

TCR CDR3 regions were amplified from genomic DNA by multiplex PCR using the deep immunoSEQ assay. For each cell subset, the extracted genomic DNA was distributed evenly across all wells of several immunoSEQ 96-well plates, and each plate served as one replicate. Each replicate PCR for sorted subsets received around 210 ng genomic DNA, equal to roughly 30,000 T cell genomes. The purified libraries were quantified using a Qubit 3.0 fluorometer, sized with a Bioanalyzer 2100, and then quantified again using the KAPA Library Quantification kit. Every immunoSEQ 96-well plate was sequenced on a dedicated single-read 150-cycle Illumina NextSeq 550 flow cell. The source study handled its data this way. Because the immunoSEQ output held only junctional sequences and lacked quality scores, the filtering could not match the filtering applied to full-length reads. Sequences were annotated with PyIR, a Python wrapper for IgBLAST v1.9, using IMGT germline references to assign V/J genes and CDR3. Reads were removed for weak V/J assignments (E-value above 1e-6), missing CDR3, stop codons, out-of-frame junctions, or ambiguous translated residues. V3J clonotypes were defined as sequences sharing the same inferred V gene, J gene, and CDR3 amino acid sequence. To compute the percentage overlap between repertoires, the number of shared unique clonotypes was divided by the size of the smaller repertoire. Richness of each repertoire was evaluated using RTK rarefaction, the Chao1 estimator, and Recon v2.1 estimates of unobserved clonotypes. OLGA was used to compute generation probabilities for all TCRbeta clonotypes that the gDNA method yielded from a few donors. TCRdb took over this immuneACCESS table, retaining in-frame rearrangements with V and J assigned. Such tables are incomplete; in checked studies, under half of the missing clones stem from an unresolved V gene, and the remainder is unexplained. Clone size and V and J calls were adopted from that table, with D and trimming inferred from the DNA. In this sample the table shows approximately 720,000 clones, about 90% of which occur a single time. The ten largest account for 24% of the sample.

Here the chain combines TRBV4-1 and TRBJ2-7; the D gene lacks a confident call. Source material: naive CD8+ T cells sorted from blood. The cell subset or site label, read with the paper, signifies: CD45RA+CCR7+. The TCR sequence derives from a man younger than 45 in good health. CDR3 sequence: CASSQGPEDGQQYF. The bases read TGCGCCAGCAGCCAAGGGCCAGAGGACGGCCAGCAGTACTTC.